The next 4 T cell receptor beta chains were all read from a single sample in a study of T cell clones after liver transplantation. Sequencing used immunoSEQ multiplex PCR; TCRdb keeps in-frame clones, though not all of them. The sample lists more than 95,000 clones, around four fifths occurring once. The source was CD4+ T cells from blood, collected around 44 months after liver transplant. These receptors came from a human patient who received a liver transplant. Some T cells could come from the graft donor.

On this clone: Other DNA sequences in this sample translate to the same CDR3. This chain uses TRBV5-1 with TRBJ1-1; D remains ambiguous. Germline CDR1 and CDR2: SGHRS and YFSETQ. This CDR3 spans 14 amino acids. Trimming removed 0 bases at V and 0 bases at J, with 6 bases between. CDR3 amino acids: CASSLAGMNTEAFF. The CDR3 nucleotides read TGCGCCAGCAGCTTGGCGGGGATGAACACTGAAGCTTTCTTT.

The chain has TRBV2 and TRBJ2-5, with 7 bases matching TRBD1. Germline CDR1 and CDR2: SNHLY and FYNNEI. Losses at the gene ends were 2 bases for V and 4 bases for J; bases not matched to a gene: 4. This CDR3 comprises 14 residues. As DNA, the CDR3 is TGTGCCAGCAGTGAACGAGGGGGCGGAGAGACCCAGTACTTC. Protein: CASSERGGGETQYF.

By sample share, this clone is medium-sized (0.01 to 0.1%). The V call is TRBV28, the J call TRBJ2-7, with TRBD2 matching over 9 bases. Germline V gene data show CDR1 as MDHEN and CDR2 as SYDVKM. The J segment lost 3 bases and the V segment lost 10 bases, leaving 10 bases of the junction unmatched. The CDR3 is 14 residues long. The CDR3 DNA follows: TGTGCCACCAAGGCCGGGACTAGCAGCTACGAGCAGTACTTC. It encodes CATKAGTSSYEQYF. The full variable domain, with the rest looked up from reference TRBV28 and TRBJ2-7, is DVKVTQSSRYLVKRTGEKVFLECVQDMDHENMFWYRQDPGLGLRLIYFSYDVKMKEKGDIPEGYSVSREKKERFSLILESASTNQTSMYLCATKAGTSSYEQYFGPGTRLTVT.

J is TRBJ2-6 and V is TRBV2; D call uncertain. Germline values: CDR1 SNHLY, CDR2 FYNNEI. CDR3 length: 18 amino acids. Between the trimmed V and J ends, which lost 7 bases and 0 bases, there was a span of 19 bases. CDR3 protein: CASKLTSTLLSGANVLTF. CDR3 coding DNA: TGTGCCAGCAAACTAACCTCAACCCTCCTCTCTGGGGCCAACGTCCTGACTTTC.